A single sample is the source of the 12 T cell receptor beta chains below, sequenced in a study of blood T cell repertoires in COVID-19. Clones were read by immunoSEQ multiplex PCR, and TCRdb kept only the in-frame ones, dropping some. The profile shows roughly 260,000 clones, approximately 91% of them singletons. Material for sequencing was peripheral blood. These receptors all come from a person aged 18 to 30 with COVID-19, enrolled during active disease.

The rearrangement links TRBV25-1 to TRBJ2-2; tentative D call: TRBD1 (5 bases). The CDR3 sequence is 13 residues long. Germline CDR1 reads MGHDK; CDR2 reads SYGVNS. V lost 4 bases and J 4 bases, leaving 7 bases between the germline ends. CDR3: CASSADSTGELFF. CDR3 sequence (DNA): TGTGCCAGCAGTGCAGACAGCACCGGGGAGCTGTTTTTT.

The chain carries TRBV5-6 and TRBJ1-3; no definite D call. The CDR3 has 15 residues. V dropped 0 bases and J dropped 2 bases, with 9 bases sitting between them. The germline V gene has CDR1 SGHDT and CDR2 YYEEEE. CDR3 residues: CASSLVGPAGNTIYF. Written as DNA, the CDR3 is TGTGCCAGCAGCTTGGTTGGGCCAGCTGGAAACACCATATATTTT.

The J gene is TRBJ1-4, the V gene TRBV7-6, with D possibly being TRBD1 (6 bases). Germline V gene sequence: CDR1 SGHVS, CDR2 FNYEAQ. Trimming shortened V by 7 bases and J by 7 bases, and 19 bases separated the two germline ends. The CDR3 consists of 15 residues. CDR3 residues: CASTPLTGGSEKLFF. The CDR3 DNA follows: TGTGCCAGCACCCCCTTGACGGGGGGCTCTGAAAAACTGTTTTTT.

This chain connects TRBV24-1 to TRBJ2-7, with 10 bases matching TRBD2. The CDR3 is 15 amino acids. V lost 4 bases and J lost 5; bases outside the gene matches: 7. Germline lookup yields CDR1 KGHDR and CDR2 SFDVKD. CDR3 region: CATSEATSGTHEQYF. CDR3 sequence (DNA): TGTGCCACCAGTGAGGCAACTAGCGGGACCCACGAGCAGTACTTC.

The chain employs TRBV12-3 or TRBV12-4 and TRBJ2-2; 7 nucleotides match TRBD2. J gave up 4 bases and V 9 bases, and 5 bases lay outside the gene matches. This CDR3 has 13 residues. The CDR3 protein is CASGLEPTGELFF. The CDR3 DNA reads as TGTGCCAGTGGACTAGAACCCACCGGGGAGCTGTTTTTT.

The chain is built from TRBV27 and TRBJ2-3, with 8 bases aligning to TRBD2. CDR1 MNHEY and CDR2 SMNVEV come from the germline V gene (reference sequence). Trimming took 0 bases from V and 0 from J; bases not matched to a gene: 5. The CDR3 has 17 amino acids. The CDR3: CASSLSALAASTDTQYF. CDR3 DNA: TGTGCCAGCAGTTTATCGGCACTAGCGGCTAGCACAGATACGCAGTATTTT.

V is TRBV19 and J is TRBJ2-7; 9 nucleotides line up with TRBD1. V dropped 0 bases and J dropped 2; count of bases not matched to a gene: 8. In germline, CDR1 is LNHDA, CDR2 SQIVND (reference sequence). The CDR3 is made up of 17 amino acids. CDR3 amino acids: CASSIEIRDRVAYEQYF. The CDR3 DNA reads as TGTGCCAGTAGTATAGAAATCCGGGACAGGGTCGCCTACGAGCAGTACTTC.

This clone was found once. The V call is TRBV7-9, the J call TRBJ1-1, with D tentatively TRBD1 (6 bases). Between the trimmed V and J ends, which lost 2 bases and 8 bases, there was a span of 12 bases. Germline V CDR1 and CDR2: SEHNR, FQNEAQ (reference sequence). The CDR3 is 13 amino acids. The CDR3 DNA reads TGTGCCAGCAGCTTAAAGGGGGAGACGGAAGCTTTCTTT. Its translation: CASSLKGETEAFF.

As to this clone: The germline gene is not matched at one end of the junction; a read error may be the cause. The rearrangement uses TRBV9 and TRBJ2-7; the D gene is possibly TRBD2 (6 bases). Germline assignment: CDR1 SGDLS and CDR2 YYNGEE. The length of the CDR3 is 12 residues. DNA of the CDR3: TGTGCCAGCAGCCCGGGAGAGGGCATTACCTTCTTC. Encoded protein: CASSPGEGITFF.

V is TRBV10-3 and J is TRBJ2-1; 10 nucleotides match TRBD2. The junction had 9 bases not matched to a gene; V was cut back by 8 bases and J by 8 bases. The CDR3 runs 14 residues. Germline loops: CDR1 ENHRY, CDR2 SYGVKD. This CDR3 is CAIRGLAGADEQFF. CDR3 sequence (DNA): TGTGCCATCCGCGGGCTAGCGGGAGCAGATGAGCAGTTCTTC.

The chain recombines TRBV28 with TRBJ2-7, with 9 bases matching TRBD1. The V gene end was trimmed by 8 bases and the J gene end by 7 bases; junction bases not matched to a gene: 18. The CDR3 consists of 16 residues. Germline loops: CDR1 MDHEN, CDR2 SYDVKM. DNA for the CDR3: TGTGCCAGCGAGATATATACAGGGGGCGGGTTGGAGGAGCAGTACTTC. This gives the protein CASEIYTGGGLEEQYF. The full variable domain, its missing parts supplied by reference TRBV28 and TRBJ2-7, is DVKVTQSSRYLVKRTGEKVFLECVQDMDHENMFWYRQDPGLGLRLIYFSYDVKMKEKGDIPEGYSVSREKKERFSLILESASTNQTSMYLCASEIYTGGGLEEQYFGPGTRLTVT.

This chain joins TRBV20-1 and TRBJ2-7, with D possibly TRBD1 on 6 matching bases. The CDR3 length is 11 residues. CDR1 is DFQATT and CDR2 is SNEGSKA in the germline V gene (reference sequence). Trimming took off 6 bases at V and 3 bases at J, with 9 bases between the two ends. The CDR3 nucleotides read TGCAGTGCCTCGGACAGCTACGAGCAGTACTTC. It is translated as CSASDSYEQYF.